Following are 8 T cell receptor beta chains from one sample sequenced in a study of chemoradiotherapy in HPV16-positive cancers. Assay: immunoSEQ multiplex PCR; the TCRdb copy retains only in-frame clones and omits some. This repertoire shows roughly 4,600 clones, 87% found once; its top ten account for approximately 8.4%. The source was tumor tissue, collected from a patient who underwent chemoradiotherapy. The source of these receptors is a human donor with HPV-associated anogenital cancer.

V gene TRBV2 combines with J gene TRBJ2-5, with D unclear. The CDR3 runs to 14 residues. V was cut by 3 bases and J by 2 bases, with 10 bases left in between. Looked up from germline, CDR1 is SNHLY and CDR2 is FYNNEI. CDR3 sequence reads: CASSEVPGQETQYF. CDR3 nucleotide sequence: TGTGCCAGCAGTGAGGTGCCAGGACAAGAGACCCAGTACTTC.

V usage is TRBV14 and J usage is TRBJ2-7, with D unresolved. V was shortened by 5 bases and J by 2 bases, with 7 bases between the two germline ends. The CDR3 runs to 12 residues. Germline-derived CDR1 and CDR2 are SGHDN and FVKESK. CDR3 sequence (DNA): TGTGCCAGCAGCGACATAACCTACGAGCAGTACTTC. Amino acid sequence: CASSDITYEQYF.

In its sample, this clone ranks as large. The chain employs TRBV4-2 and TRBJ2-7; 8 bases map to TRBD2. CDR1 LGHNA and CDR2 YNFKEQ come from the germline V gene. This CDR3 spans 16 amino acids. V dropped 4 bases and J dropped 0; count of bases not matched to a gene: 8. CDR3 bases: TGTGCCAGCAGCCTGACGAGCGGGAGCCCCTCCTACGAGCAGTACTTC. It codes for CASSLTSGSPSYEQYF.

V gene TRBV4-2 combines with J gene TRBJ2-1; a weak D match, TRBD2 (5 bases). Germline loops: CDR1 LGHNA, CDR2 YNFKEQ. V lost 0 bases, J lost 0 bases, and 9 bases lay in between. The CDR3 consists of 16 residues. CDR3 coding DNA: TGTGCCAGCAGCCAAGACCGGGGTAGCTCCTACAATGAGCAGTTCTTC. Its translation is CASSQDRGSSYNEQFF.

In its sample, this clone was seen a few times. The chain links TRBV5-1 to TRBJ2-2; D call uncertain. The CDR3 loop spans 15 amino acids. Germline assignment: CDR1 SGHRS and CDR2 YFSETQ. The ends were cut back, 0 bases at V and 3 bases at J, with 9 bases in the middle. CDR3 nucleotides: TGCGCCAGCAGCTTGGTGCCTAGAGACACCGGGGAGCTGTTTTTT. It specifies CASSLVPRDTGELFF.

The V and J genes are TRBV11-2 and TRBJ2-7, with D uncertain. V was trimmed by 5 bases and J by 3 bases, leaving 11 bases between them. From germline, CDR1 is SGHAT and CDR2 FQNNGV. The CDR3 totals 13 residues. The CDR3, as DNA: TGTGCCAGCAGCCCCCGATTCGACTACGAGCAGTACTTC. Translating gives CASSPRFDYEQYF.

The rearrangement joins TRBV14 to TRBJ2-1; 8 bases are a match to TRBD2. Trimming took 1 base from V and 6 from J; bases not matched to a gene: 8. CDR3 size: 16 residues. Germline assignment: CDR1 SGHDN and CDR2 FVKESK. The CDR3 loop is CASSQGGLAWSNEQFF. The CDR3 DNA follows: TGTGCCAGCAGCCAAGGAGGACTAGCCTGGAGCAATGAGCAGTTCTTC.

This chain joins TRBV9 and TRBJ2-7, with D tentatively TRBD1 (7 bases). The CDR3 covers 16 residues. The germline V gene encodes CDR1 SGDLS and CDR2 YYNGEE. The ends were cut back, 4 bases at V and 3 bases at J, with 20 bases in the middle. For the CDR3, the DNA is TGTGCCAGCAGCCCGGACGGGGGACAGAGGATCTACGAGCAGTACTTC. Protein: CASSPDGGQRIYEQYF.